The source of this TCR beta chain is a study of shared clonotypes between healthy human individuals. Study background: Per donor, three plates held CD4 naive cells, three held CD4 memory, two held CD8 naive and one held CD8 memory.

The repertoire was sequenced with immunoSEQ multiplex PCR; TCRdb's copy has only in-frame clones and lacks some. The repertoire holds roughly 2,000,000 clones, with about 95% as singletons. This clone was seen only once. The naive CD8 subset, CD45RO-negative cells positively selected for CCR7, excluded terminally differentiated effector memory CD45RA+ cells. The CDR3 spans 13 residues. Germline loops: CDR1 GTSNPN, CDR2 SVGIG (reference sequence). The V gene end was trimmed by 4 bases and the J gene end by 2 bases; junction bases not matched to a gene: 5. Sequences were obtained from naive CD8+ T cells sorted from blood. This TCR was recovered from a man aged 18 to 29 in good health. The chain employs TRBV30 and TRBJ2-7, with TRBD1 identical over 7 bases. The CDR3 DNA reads TGTGCCTGGATGAGGGGGCTACCCTACGAGCAGTACTTC. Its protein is CAWMRGLPYEQYF.